This record looks at one TCR beta chain sequence and its context. The data derive from a study of OX40 agonist ivuxolimab in advanced cancers. Here immunoSEQ multiplex PCR was the method, and the copy in TCRdb shows in-frame clones only, minus some. The sample records about 110,000 clones, over 85% being singletons. V shed 5 bases, J shed 10 bases, and the junction held 4 bases outside the gene matches. Germline CDR1 is SGHTA and CDR2 is FQGNSA. The CDR3 consists of 13 residues. V and J are TRBV7-2 and TRBJ2-1, with TRBD2 matching over 11 bases. The sequence derives from an adult with an advanced solid tumor such as melanoma, head and neck, liver or kidney cancer. The sample consisted of CD4+ or CD8+ T cells sorted from blood, taken in a trial of the OX40 agonist ivuxolimab. As DNA, the CDR3 is TGTGCCAGCAGCCTACTAGCGGGGGCCGAGCAGTTCTTC. This translates into CASSLLAGAEQFF. Drawing the rest from reference TRBV7-2 and TRBJ2-1, the complete variable domain is GAGVSQSPSNKVTEKGKDVELRCDPISGHTALYWYRQSLGQGLEFLIYFQGNSAPDKSGLPSDRFSAERTGGSVSTLTIQRTQQEDSAVYLCASSLLAGAEQFFGPGTRLTVL.